The 18 T cell receptor beta chains reported below all come from one sample, sequenced in a study of T cell responses to AZD1222 COVID-19 vaccine (dated by TCRdb to the early 2020s). The library was prepared using the immunoSEQ multiplex PCR assay. TCRdb's version of the immuneACCESS table is confined to in-frame rearrangements and falls short of the full clone set. An unresolved V gene accounts for under half of the shortfall where checked; the remainder is of unknown origin. Recorded for this sample are about 79,000 clones; under 95% of them occurred a single time. The ten largest clones represent approximately 6.6% of the sample. Taken with the paper, the label for time point translates to: baseline before first vaccination. The sample's treatment or condition label, decoded: meningococcal conjugate vaccine given as trial control. The sequencing used peripheral blood, collected on day 0 of MenACWY control vaccination. The receptor set was obtained from an adult in good health.

The gene calls are TRBV18 and TRBJ2-5, with 9 bases identical to TRBD1. From germline, CDR1 is KGHSH and CDR2 LQKENI. The V and J ends lost 4 bases and 2 bases, in that order; junction bases with no gene match: 14. The CDR3 consists of 18 residues. The CDR3 loop reads CASSRRDRVLGSQETQYF. The CDR3 coding sequence is TGTGCCAGCTCACGACGGGACAGGGTCCTAGGTAGTCAAGAGACCCAGTACTTC.

There are a few counts of this clone. The CDR3 DNA reads TGTGCCAGCAGCTTAGCAAGCGGGAGCACTGTATACGAGCAGTACTTC. Its translation: CASSLASGSTVYEQYF. V gene TRBV7-6 combines with J gene TRBJ2-7; 8 bases are shared with TRBD2. The V gene's germline CDR1 is SGHVS and CDR2 FNYEAQ. V lost 0 bases, J lost 4 bases, and 8 bases stayed unmatched. The CDR3 consists of 16 residues.

The V gene is TRBV16, the J gene TRBJ1-1; a possible D gene is TRBD1 (5 bases). The CDR3 extends over 17 amino acids. Germline V lookup: CDR1 KGHSY, CDR2 FQNENV. Trimming took 1 base from V and 1 from J, leaving 16 bases between them. CDR3 sequence: CASSQFGVLGGNTEAFF. CDR3 coding DNA: TGTGCCAGCAGCCAATTCGGGGTTCTCGGGGGGAACACTGAAGCTTTCTTT. Variable domain in full (rest from reference TRBV16 and TRBJ1-1): GEEVAQTPKHLVRGEGQKAKLYCAPIKGHSYVFWYQQVLKNEFKFLISFQNENVFDETGMPKERFSAKCLPNSPCSLEIQATKLEDSAVYFCASSQFGVLGGNTEAFFGQGTRLTVV.

The rearrangement links TRBV7-2 to TRBJ1-1; D unresolved. The CDR3 is 15 residues long. Germline V gives CDR1 SGHTA, CDR2 FQGNSA. V was clipped by 1 base and J by 3 bases, with 12 bases between them. The DNA for the CDR3 is TGTGCCAGCAGCTTAGTGGGAGGGAGGGACACTGAAGCTTTCTTT. Encoded protein: CASSLVGGRDTEAFF. The variable domain in full, completed from reference TRBV7-2 and TRBJ1-1, reads GAGVSQSPSNKVTEKGKDVELRCDPISGHTALYWYRQSLGQGLEFLIYFQGNSAPDKSGLPSDRFSAERTGGSVSTLTIQRTQQEDSAVYLCASSLVGGRDTEAFFGQGTRLTVV.

This chain links TRBV7-2 with TRBJ2-7; D remains ambiguous. In germline, CDR1 is SGHTA, CDR2 FQGNSA. CDR3 size: 13 residues. Trimming removed 8 bases from V and 2 bases from J, with 13 bases in between. The DNA for the CDR3 is TGTGCCAGCGGGTCCCAATGGGCCTACGAGCAGTACTTC. Protein product: CASGSQWAYEQYF.

The chain recombines TRBV9 with TRBJ2-1; the D is unclear. The V and J ends lost 4 bases and 0 bases respectively, with 11 bases between them. The germline V gene encodes CDR1 SGDLS and CDR2 YYNGEE. The CDR3 is made up of 15 amino acids. The CDR3 loop reads CASSIQAISYNEQFF. In DNA, the CDR3 is TGTGCCAGCAGCATCCAAGCGATCTCCTACAATGAGCAGTTCTTC.

The chain uses TRBV6-5 and TRBJ2-7, with D tentatively TRBD2 (7 bases). CDR3 size: 14 residues. Trimming cost V 7 bases and J 3 bases, with 16 bases left between them. CDR1 and CDR2 (germline): MNHEY, SVGAGI. The CDR3 region has the DNA TGTGCCAGCACCTTAGGCGGGGGCGACTACGAGCAGTACTTC. It translates to CASTLGGGDYEQYF.

This chain links TRBV25-1 with TRBJ1-6; weak D call: TRBD1 (6 bases). V was clipped by 0 bases and J by 7 bases, with 7 bases between them. The CDR3 runs 14 residues. Germline loops: CDR1 MGHDK, CDR2 SYGVNS. For the CDR3, the DNA is TGTGCCAGCAGTGAATATACAGGGAATTCACCCCTCCACTTT. This sequence encodes CASSEYTGNSPLHF.

CDR3 DNA: TGCAGCGTTGGACACAGCTTAAACACCATATATTTT. Translating it yields CSVGHSLNTIYF. The V gene is TRBV29-1, the J gene TRBJ1-3; D is ambiguous. Germline V gives CDR1 SQVTM, CDR2 ANQGSEA. Deletions cut 4 bases from V and 6 bases from J, with 10 bases between. This CDR3 contains 12 residues.

The chain is built from TRBV6-5 and TRBJ2-7; 11 bases align to TRBD2. V was pared by 6 bases and J by 2 bases, with 6 bases of the junction left unmatched. This CDR3 is 15 amino acids long. Germline-derived CDR1 and CDR2 are MNHEY and SVGAGI. CDR3: CASRARLAGTYEQYF. DNA for the CDR3: TGTGCCAGCAGGGCTCGACTAGCGGGAACCTACGAGCAGTACTTC.

The chain has TRBV2 and TRBJ2-7; D not resolved. V lost 5 bases to trimming and J lost 4 bases, with 9 bases between them. The CDR3 is 12 amino acids. The germline CDR1 and CDR2 sequences are SNHLY and FYNNEI. CDR3 coding DNA: TGTGCCAGCAGTACCCAGGAGTACGAGCAGTACTTC. Its translation: CASSTQEYEQYF.

The V gene is TRBV4-3, the J gene TRBJ2-2; no definite D call. The V gene's germline CDR1 is LGHNA and CDR2 YSLEER. The CDR3 sequence is 15 residues long. V was cut by 1 base and J by 6 bases, with 12 bases left in between. CDR3 bases: TGCGCCAGCAGCCAAGCTTCTAGTCTCGCCGGGGAGCTGTTTTTT. This codes for CASSQASSLAGELFF.

This clone was counted a single time. This rearrangement joins TRBV30 to TRBJ2-7; D ambiguous. Looked up from germline, CDR1 is GTSNPN and CDR2 is SVGIG (reference sequence). Trimming shortened V by 0 bases and J by 0 bases, and 6 bases separated the two germline ends. The CDR3 is 13 residues long. The CDR3, as DNA: TGTGCCTGGAGTGTACGAAGCTCCTACGAGCAGTACTTC. Protein sequence: CAWSVRSSYEQYF.

The genes are TRBV12-3 or TRBV12-4 and TRBJ2-3; no reliable D call. There are 13 residues in the CDR3. V shed 6 bases and J shed 4 bases, with 11 bases lying between them. The CDR3 reads CASRSSPADTQYF. Here the CDR3 DNA reads TGTGCCAGCAGGTCATCACCGGCAGATACGCAGTATTTT.

This chain connects TRBV6-2 or TRBV6-3 to TRBJ2-7, with 9 positions matching TRBD1. The CDR3 length is 16 residues. Germline V gene data show CDR1 as MNHEY and CDR2 as SVGEGT. Germline trimming cut 4 bases from V and 5 bases from J; bases unmatched to any gene: 12. Written as DNA, the CDR3 is TGTGCCAGCAGTTCAATCCCACCGGGACAGGGTAACGAGCAGTACTTC. The encoded protein is CASSSIPPGQGNEQYF.

The chain employs TRBV4-3 and TRBJ2-7; 9 bases are shared with TRBD2. CDR1 is LGHNA, CDR2 YSLEER, per germline. CDR3 length: 17 residues. V shed 0 bases and J 5 bases; nucleotides not matched to a gene: 11. CDR3 loop: CASSQDRGGRAADEQYF. The CDR3 DNA follows: TGCGCCAGCAGCCAAGATCGTGGCGGGAGGGCCGCCGACGAGCAGTACTTC.

The chain combines TRBV6-6 with TRBJ2-5, with TRBD1 identical over 11 bases. The CDR3 covers 18 residues. The junction had 16 bases not matched to a gene; V was cut back by 5 bases and J by 5 bases. CDR1 MNHNY and CDR2 SVGAGI come from the germline V gene (reference sequence). The chain's CDR3 is CASSRRTGGASGPETQYF. CDR3 nucleotide sequence: TGTGCCAGCAGTCGAAGGACAGGGGGCGCATCGGGACCGGAGACCCAGTACTTC.

This rearrangement joins TRBV9 to TRBJ2-7; TRBD1 aligns across 8 bases. Germline assignment: CDR1 SGDLS and CDR2 YYNGEE. V trimming: 5 bases; J trimming: 2 bases; junction bases outside the gene matches: 9. The length of the CDR3 is 15 residues. CDR3 region: CASSRQGNNPYEQYF. CDR3 sequence (DNA): TGTGCCAGCAGTCGACAGGGGAATAACCCCTACGAGCAGTACTTC.